The following is a T cell receptor beta chain sequence with its context. The antigen is unknown. CDR3 length: 17 amino acids. Germline trimming cut 5 bases from V and 5 bases from J; bases unmatched to any gene: 9. Germline CDR1 and CDR2: SGHTA and FQGNSA. This sample is part of a study of T cells after yellow fever vaccination. Study outcomes and limitations: Researchers noted that a small share of clonotypes showed up in both CD4 and CD8 compartments. Post-booster repertoires again held most primary-vaccination clones (about 96% CD4, 85% to 90% CD8).

TCRdb re-called the 5' RACE reads with MiXCR, one entry per CDR3 protein. The sample has some 670,000 distinct CDR3 sequences; over 9% are singletons. The specimen comprised PBMCs, sampled on the day of the yellow fever booster vaccination. The chain couples TRBV7-2 to TRBJ2-3; 14 bases match TRBD2. This receptor was obtained from a man aged 25-45 years who received the YFV17D yellow fever vaccine. CDR3 protein: CASSRRGLAGGGDTQYF. CDR3 in DNA: TGTGCCAGCAGCCGGAGAGGACTAGCGGGAGGAGGAGATACGCAGTATTTT.